This T cell receptor beta chain was sequenced during a study of hypomethylating agent response in myelodysplastic syndrome. The data were produced by immunoSEQ multiplex PCR, yet TCRdb's version contains in-frame clones alone and is incomplete. The sample consists of about 4,000 clones, around nine tenths of them appearing once. Findings and limits, study-wide: Healthy controls were not age-matched to MDS patients, possibly affecting comparisons.

The CDR3 has 12 amino acids. Germline V gene lookup returns CDR1 MRHNA and CDR2 SNTAGT. V was pared by 3 bases and J by 0 bases, with 3 bases between. Note on this clone: Its antigen is unknown.

The material was bone marrow, obtained before or after starting hypomethylating agent treatment for myelodysplastic syndrome (not recorded which). The sequence came from a human donor with myelodysplastic syndrome. The V call is TRBV6-4, the J call TRBJ2-7; D remains unclear. CDR3 region: CASSEFSYEQYF. CDR3 coding DNA: TGTGCCAGCAGTGAGTTCTCCTACGAGCAGTACTTC.